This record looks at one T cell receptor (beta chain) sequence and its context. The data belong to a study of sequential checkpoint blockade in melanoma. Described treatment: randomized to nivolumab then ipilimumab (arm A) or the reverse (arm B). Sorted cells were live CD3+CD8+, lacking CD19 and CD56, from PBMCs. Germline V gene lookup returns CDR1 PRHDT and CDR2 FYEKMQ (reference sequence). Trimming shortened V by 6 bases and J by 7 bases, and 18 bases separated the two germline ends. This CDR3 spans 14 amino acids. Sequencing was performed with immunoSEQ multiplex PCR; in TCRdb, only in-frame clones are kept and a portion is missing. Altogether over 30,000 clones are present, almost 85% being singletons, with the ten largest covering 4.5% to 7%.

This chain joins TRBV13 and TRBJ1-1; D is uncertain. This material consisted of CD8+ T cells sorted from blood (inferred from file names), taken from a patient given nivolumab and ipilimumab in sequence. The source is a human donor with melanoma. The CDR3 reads CASRATPAWSEAFF. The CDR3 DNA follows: TGTGCCAGCAGGGCCACACCAGCTTGGAGTGAAGCTTTCTTT.